The following is a TCR beta chain sequence with its context. Its antigen is not known. The data were obtained in a study of T cell responses to AZD1222 COVID-19 vaccine. At the level of the study: Investigators merged groups given second doses at roughly 4 or roughly 12 weeks.

General observations from the study: Receipt of two AZD1222 doses was followed by a rise in Spike-specific TCR breadth and depth. White British donors predominated, females outnumbered males, and clonal diversity was possibly underestimated.

The protocol was immunoSEQ multiplex PCR, while the TCRdb copy is restricted to in-frame clones and leaves out a portion. The sample lists fewer than 140,000 clones; roughly 88% were seen once. The source is an adult in good health. Sequenced material: peripheral blood, taken on day 0 of AZD1222 vaccination.

The CDR3 here is CASSLGSVVGTEAFF. The CDR3 DNA is TGTGCCAGCAGCTTAGGATCCGTTGTGGGGACTGAAGCTTTCTTT. This rearrangement joins TRBV7-2 to TRBJ1-1; D not resolved. Trimming took off 1 base at V and 5 bases at J, with 14 bases between the two ends. The germline V gene has CDR1 SGHTA and CDR2 FQGNSA. CDR3 length: 15 amino acids.